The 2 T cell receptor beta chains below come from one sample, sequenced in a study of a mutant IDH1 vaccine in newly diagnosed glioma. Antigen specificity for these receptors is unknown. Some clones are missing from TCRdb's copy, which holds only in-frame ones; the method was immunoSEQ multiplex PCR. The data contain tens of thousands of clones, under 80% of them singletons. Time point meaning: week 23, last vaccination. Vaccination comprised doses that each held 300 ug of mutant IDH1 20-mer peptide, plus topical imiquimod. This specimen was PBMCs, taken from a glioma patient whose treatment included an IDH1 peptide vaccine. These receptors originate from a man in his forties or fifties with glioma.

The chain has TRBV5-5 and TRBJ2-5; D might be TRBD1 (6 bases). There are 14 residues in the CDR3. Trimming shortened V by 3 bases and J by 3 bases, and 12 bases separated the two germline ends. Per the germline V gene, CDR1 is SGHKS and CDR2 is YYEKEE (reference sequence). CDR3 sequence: CASSYGTLEETQYF. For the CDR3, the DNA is TGTGCCAGCAGCTACGGGACACTTGAAGAGACCCAGTACTTC.

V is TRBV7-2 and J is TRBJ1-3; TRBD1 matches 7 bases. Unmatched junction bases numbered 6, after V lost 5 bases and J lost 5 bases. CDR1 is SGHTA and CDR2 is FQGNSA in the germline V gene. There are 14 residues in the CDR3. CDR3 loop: CASSIGTVRNTIYF. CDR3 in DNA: TGTGCCAGCAGCATAGGGACAGTTAGAAACACCATATATTTT.